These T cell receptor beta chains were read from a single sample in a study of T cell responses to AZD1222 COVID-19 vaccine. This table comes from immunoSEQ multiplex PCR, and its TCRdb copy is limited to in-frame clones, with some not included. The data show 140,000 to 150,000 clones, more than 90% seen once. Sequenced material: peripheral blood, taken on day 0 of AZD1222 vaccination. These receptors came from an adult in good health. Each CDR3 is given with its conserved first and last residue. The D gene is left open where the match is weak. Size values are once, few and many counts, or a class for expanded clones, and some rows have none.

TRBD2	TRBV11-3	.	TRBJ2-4	TGTGCCAGCAGCTTCGGTAGCGGGAGGGGAACCAAAAACATTCAGTACTTC	CASSFGSGRGTKNIQYF
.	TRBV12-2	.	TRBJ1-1	TGTGCAAGTCGCCTTGGACGTTTGAACACTGAAGCTTTCTTT	CASRLGRLNTEAFF
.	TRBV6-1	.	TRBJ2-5	TGTGCCAGCAGTGAAGTAGGAGGGAGCGGGTGGGAGACCCAGTACTTC	CASSEVGGSGWETQYF
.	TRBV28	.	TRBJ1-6	TGTGCCAGCAGTTCCCCGGGGGTGATTGGGTTAAATTCACCCCTCCACTTT	CASSSPGVIGLNSPLHF
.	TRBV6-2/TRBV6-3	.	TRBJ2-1	TGTGCCAGCAGTTACATCCCCTACCCGGAGGGGAACAATGAGCAGTTCTTC	CASSYIPYPEGNNEQFF
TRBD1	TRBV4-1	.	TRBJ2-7	TGCGCCAGCAGCCAGGGACAGGGGTCGCGCTCCTACGAGCAGTACTTC	CASSQGQGSRSYEQYF
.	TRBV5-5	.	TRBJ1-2	TGTGCCAGCAGCTTACCAGGGACCTATGGCTACACCTTC	CASSLPGTYGYTF
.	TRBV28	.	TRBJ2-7	TGTGCCAGCAGTTTGGGGCTGGCCTACGAGCAGTACTTC	CASSLGLAYEQYF
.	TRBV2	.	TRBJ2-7	TGTGCCAGCAGTGAAGGGACATTTAACCACGAGCAGTACTTC	CASSEGTFNHEQYF
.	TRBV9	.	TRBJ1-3	TGTGCCAGCAGCCTCGGAGGAAACACCATATATTTT	CASSLGGNTIYF
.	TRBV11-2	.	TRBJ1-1	TGTGCCAGCAGCTTTAGGGGGACTGAAGCTTTCTTT	CASSFRGTEAFF
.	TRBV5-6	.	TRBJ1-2	TGTGCCAGCAGCTTTCTCAAAGGCTATGGCTACACCTTC	CASSFLKGYGYTF
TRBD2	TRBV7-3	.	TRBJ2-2	TGTGCCAGCAGCCCAAGCGGGGATCGGACCGGGGAGCTGTTTTTT	CASSPSGDRTGELFF
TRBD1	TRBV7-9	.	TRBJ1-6	TGTGCCAGCAGCTTAGCACAAGTACAGGGGAATTCACCCCTCCACTTT	CASSLAQVQGNSPLHF
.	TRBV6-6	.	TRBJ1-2	TGTGCCAGCACCTCCGAGGGGCGCGGGGGATATGGCTACACCTTC	CASTSEGRGGYGYTF
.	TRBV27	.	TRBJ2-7	TGTGCCAGCAGTTTATGGGCAAGAGAGAGTTACGAGCAGTACTTC	CASSLWARESYEQYF
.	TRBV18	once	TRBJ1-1	TGTGCCAGCTCACCAATAAGAGGAGGAGGAACTGAAGCTTTCTTT	CASSPIRGGGTEAFF
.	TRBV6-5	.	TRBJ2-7	TGTGCCAGCAGTTCGGGACTGGGCCTTCGGGAGCAGTACTTC	CASSSGLGLREQYF
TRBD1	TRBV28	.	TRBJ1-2	TGTGCCAGCAGTCGACAGGGGCTCGCACGAGGCTACACCTTC	CASSRQGLARGYTF
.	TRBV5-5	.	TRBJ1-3	TGTGCCAGCAGCCAGAACTCTGGAAACACCATATATTTT	CASSQNSGNTIYF
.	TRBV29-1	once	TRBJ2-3	TGCAGCGTTGAGTCGGTTAAGGTTGCAGATACGCAGTATTTT	CSVESVKVADTQYF
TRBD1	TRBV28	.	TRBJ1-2	TGTGCCAGCAGTTTATACAGGGGCTATGGCTACACCTTC	CASSLYRGYGYTF
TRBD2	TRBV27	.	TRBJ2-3	TGTGCCAGCAGTTTAGAAGGGTTTGGCGGGAGTGGATATACGCAGTATTTT	CASSLEGFGGSGYTQYF
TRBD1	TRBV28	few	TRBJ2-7	TGTGCCAGCAGTCTGGGGACAGGGAACTACGAGCAGTACTTC	CASSLGTGNYEQYF
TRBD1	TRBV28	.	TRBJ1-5	TGTGCCAGCGAGCAGGGCAGGGGGTATCAGCCCCAGCATTTT	CASEQGRGYQPQHF
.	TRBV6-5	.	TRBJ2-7	TGTGCCAGCAGTCCCACTTGGGCAGGGCACTACGAGCAGTACTTC	CASSPTWAGHYEQYF
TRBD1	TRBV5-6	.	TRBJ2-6	TGTGCCAGCAGTTCGACAGGGCGGTTCAGCCTCTCTGGGGCCAACGTCCTGACTTTC	CASSSTGRFSLSGANVLTF
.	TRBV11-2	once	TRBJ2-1	TGTGCCAGCAGCCTAGTTGGGGCCGCGGACTACAATGAGCAGTTCTTC	CASSLVGAADYNEQFF
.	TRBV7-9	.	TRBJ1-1	TGTGCCAGCAGCCTACGGGACATAGAAAAAGCTTTCTTT	CASSLRDIEKAFF
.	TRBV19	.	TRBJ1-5	TGTGCCAGTAGTATATCAGGGATCAATCAGCCCCAGCATTTT	CASSISGINQPQHF
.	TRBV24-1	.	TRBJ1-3	TGTGCCACCAGTGATTCAAGGACAGATGGAAACACCATATATTTT	CATSDSRTDGNTIYF
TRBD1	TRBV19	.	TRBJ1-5	TGTGCCAGTAGTATTAGAGGGGGCGGCGGGCCCCAGCATTTT	CASSIRGGGGPQHF
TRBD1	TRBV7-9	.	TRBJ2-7	TGTGCCAGCAGCTTGGGACAGGGCAACGAGCAGTACTTC	CASSLGQGNEQYF
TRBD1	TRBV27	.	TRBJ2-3	TGTGCCAGCAGTTTAAGCGGGGACAGGGTCAGAGATACGCAGTATTTT	CASSLSGDRVRDTQYF
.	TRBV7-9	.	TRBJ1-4	TGTGCCAGCAGCTTAGAGGTAGGGCAGGAAGAAAAACTGTTTTTT	CASSLEVGQEEKLFF
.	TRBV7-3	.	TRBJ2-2	TGTGCCAGCAGCCCCGACACCGGGGAGCTGTTTTTT	CASSPDTGELFF
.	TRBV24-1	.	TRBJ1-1	TGTGCCACCAGTGATTTTTCCGGGGAGGCTTTCTTT	CATSDFSGEAFF